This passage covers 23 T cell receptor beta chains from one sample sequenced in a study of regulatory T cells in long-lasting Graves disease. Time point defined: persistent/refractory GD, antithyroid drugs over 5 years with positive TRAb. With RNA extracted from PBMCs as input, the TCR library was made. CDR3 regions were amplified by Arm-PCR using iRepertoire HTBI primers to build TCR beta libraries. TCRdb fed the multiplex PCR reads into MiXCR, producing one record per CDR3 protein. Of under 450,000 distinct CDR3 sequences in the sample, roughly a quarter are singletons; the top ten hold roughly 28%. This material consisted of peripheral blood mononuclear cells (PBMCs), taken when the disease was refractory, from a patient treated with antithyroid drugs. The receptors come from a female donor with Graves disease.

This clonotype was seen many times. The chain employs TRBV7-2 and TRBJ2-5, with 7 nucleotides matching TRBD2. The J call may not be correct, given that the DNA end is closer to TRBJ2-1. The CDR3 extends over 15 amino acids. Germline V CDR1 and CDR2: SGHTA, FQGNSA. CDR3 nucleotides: TGTGCCAGCAGCTTAGGGCCGGGGGGTGGAGAGACCCAGTTCTTC. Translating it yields CASSLGPGGGETQFF.

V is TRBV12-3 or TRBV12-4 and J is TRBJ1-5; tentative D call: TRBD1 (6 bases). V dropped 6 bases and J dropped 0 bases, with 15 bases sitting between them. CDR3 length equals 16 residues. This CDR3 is CASRGAGGYSNQPQHF. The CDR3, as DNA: TGTGCCAGCAGGGGGGCTGGGGGGTATAGCAATCAGCCCCAGCATTTT.

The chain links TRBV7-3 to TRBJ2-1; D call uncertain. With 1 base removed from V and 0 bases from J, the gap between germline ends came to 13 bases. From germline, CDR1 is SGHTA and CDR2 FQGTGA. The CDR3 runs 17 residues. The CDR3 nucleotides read TGTGCCAGCAGCTTAATGGCAGGCGCCAGCTCCTACAATGAGCAGTTCTTC. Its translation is CASSLMAGASSYNEQFF.

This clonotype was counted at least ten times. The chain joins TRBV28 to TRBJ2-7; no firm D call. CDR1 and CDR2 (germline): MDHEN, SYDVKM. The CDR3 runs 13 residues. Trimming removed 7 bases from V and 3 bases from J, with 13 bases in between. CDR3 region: CASTPPARYEQYF. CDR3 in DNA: TGTGCCAGCACCCCTCCCGCCCGCTACGAGCAGTACTTC. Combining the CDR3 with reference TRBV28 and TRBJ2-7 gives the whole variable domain DVKVTQSSRYLVKRTGEKVFLECVQDMDHENMFWYRQDPGLGLRLIYFSYDVKMKEKGDIPEGYSVSREKKERFSLILESASTNQTSMYLCASTPPARYEQYFGPGTRLTVT.

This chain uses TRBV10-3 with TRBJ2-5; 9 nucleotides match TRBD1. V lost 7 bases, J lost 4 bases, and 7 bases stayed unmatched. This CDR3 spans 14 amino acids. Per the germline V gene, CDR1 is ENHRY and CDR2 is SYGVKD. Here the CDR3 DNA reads TGTGCCATCATGGGACAGGGCAGAGGAGAGACCCAGTACTTC. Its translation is CAIMGQGRGETQYF.

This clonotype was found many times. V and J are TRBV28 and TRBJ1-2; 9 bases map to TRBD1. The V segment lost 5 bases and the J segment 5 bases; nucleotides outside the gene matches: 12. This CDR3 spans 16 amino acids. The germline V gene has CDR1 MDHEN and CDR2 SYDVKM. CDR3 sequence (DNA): TGTGCCAGCAGTCCCTGGGGACAGGGCCGGGGTTATGGCTACACCTTC. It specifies CASSPWGQGRGYGYTF.

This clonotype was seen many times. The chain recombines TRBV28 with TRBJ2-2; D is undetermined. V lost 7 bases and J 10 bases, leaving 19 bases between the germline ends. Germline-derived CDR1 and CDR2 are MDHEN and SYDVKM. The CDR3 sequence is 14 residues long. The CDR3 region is CASIPGLQPAELFF. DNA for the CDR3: TGTGCCAGCATCCCCGGGTTACAACCGGCGGAGCTGTTTTTT.

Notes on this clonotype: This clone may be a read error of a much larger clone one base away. CDR3 sequence (DNA): TGTGCCCGTGGTCGTGGGGCAGCTAACTATGGCTACACCTTC. Amino acid sequence: CARGRGAANYGYTF. The V gene is TRBV30, the J gene TRBJ1-2; the D gene is possibly TRBD1 (5 bases). Trimming took 8 bases from V and 0 from J, leaving 16 bases between them. Germline CDR1 reads GTSNPN; CDR2 reads SVGIG (reference sequence). This CDR3 spans 14 amino acids. Complete variable domain (other parts from reference TRBV30 and TRBJ1-2): SQTIHQWPATLVQPVGSPLSLECTVEGTSNPNLYWYRQAAGRGLQLLFYSVGIGQISSEVPQNLSASRPQDRQFILSSKKLLLSDSGFYLCARGRGAANYGYTFGSGTRLTVV.

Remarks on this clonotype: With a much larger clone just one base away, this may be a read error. CDR3 sequence reads: CASSLKTQYF. CDR3 coding DNA: TGTGCCAGCAGCTTGAAGACCCAGTACTTC. This chain joins TRBV7-2 and TRBJ2-5; D call uncertain. Germline CDR1 reads SGHTA; CDR2 reads FQGNSA. The CDR3 runs to 10 residues. Trimming stripped 3 bases from V and 6 bases from J, with 2 bases between.

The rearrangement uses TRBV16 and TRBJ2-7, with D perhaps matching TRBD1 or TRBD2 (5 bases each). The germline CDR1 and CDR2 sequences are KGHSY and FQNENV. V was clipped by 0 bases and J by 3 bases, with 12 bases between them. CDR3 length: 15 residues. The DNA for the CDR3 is TGTGCCAGCAGCCAATCCCCCGGGACCGGCTACGAGCAGTACTTC. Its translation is CASSQSPGTGYEQYF.

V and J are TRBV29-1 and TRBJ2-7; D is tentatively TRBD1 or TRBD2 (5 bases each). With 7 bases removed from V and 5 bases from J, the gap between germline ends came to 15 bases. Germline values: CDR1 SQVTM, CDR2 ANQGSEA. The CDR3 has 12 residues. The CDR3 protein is CSAERGNDEQYF. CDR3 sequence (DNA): TGCAGCGCCGAGAGGGGAAATGACGAGCAGTACTTC.

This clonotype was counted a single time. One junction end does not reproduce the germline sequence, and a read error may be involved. CDR3 sequence reads: CTSSHRGTGGAGNTGELFF. CDR3 sequence (DNA): TGTACCAGCTCTCACAGGGGGACAGGGGGCGCCGGGAACACCGGGGAGCTGTTTTTT. The genes are TRBV27 and TRBJ2-2, with 12 nucleotides matching TRBD1. Germline V gene sequence: CDR1 MNHEY, CDR2 SMNVEV (reference sequence). This CDR3 region has 19 residues.

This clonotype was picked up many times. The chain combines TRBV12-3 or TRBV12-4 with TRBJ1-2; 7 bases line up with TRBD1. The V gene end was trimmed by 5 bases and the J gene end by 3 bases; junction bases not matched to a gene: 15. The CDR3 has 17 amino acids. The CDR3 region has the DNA TGTGCCAGCAGTCGATCGACAGGGAGGGCAGGGGACTATGGCTACACCTTC. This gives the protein CASSRSTGRAGDYGYTF.

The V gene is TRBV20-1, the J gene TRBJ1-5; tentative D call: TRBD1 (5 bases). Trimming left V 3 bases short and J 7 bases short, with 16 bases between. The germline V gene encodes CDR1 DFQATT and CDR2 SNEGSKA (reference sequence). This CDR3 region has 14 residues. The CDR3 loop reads CSASPYGAGQPQHF. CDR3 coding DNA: TGCAGTGCTAGCCCCTACGGGGCTGGACAGCCCCAGCATTTT.

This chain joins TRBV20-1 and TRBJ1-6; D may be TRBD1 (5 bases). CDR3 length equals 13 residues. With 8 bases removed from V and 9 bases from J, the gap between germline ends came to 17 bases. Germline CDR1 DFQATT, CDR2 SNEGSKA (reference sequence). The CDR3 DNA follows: TGCAGTTCCACGTCGGGGCCAGGTTCACCCCTCCACTTT. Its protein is CSSTSGPGSPLHF.

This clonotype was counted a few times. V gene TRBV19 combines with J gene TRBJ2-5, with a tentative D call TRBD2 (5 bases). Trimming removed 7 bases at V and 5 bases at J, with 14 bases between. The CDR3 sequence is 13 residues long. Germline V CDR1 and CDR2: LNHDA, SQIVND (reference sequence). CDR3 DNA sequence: TGTGCCAGTACCACGGGGAAGCACGAGACCCAGTACTTC. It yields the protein CASTTGKHETQYF. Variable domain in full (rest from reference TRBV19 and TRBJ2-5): DGGITQSPKYLFRKEGQNVTLSCEQNLNHDAMYWYRQDPGQGLRLIYYSQIVNDFQKGDIAEGYSVSREKKESFPLTVTSAQKNPTAFYLCASTTGKHETQYFGPGTRLLVL.

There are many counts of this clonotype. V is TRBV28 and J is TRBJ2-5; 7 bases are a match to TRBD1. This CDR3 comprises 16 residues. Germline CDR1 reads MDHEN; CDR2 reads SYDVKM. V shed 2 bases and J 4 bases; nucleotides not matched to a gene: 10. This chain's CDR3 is CASSLRSTGILETQYF. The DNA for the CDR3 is TGTGCCAGCAGTTTACGGTCGACAGGGATTCTAGAGACCCAGTACTTC. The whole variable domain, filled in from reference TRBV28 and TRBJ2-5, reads DVKVTQSSRYLVKRTGEKVFLECVQDMDHENMFWYRQDPGLGLRLIYFSYDVKMKEKGDIPEGYSVSREKKERFSLILESASTNQTSMYLCASSLRSTGILETQYFGPGTRLLVL.

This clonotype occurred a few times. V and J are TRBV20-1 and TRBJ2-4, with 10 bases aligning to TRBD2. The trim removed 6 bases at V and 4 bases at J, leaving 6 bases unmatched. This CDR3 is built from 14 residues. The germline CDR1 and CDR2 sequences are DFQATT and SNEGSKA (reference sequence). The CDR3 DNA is TGCAGTGCCCCGTCGACTAGCGGGAAAAACATTCAGTACTTC. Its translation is CSAPSTSGKNIQYF.

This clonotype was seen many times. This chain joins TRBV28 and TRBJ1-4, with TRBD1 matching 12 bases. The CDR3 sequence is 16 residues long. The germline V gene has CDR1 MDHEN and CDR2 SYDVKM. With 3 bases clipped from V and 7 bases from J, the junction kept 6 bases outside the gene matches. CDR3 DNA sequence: TGTGCCAGCAGTTTGGGGACAGGGGGCGGAGGTGAAAAACTGTTTTTT. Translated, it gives CASSLGTGGGGEKLFF.

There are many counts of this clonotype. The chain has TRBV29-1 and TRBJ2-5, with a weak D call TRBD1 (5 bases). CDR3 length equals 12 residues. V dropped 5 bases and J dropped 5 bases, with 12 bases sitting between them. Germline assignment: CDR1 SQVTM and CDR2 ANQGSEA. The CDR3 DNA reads TGCAGCGTTACCCACCGACAGGAGACCCAGTACTTC. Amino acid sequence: CSVTHRQETQYF.

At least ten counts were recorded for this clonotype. CDR3 sequence reads: CASSLRPYGGNQPQHF. The CDR3 nucleotides are TGTGCCAGCAGCCTTAGACCGTATGGCGGCAATCAGCCCCAGCATTTT. This chain connects TRBV28 to TRBJ1-5; no reliable D call. The CDR3 totals 16 residues. The ends were cut back, 6 bases at V and 2 bases at J, with 17 bases in the middle. CDR1 and CDR2 from the germline V gene are MDHEN and SYDVKM.

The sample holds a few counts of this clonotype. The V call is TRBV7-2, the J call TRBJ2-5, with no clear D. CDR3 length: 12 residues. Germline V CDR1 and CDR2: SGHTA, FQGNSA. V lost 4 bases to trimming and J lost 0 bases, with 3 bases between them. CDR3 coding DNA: TGTGCCAGCAGCTCTAACCAAGAGACCCAGTACTTC. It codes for CASSSNQETQYF.

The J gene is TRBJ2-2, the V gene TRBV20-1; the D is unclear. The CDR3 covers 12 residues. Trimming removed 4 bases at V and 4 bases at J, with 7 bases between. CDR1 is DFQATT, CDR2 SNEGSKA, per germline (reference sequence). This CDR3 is CSAKLGTGELFF. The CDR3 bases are TGCAGTGCTAAGCTGGGCACCGGGGAGCTGTTTTTT.